This TCR beta chain was recorded in a study of identical twins. The study's findings and limits: The abundant beta clonotypes from cord blood had fewer insertions, and memory repertoires had none of this. Out-of-frame beta sequences exhibited a weaker degree of excess twin sharing.

Through template switching, a universal primer site was introduced, and the cDNA contained unique molecular identifiers. TCRdb fed the 5' RACE reads into MiXCR, producing one record per CDR3 protein. Of some 500,000 distinct CDR3 sequences listed, over 11% were seen once; the top ten hold about 0.97%. This clonotype occurred many times. Its matching antigen is unknown. Germline trimming cut 5 bases from V and 3 bases from J; bases unmatched to any gene: 8. This CDR3 is 15 amino acids long. This same sample was also taken into another study, of yellow fever vaccine responses in identical twins.

This receptor was obtained from a woman under 30 in good health. This chain uses TRBV12-3 or TRBV12-4 with TRBJ2-7, with 9 bases identical to TRBD2. The sample consisted of CD4+ T cells sorted from blood. The CDR3 DNA reads TGTGCCAGCAGTGACCCTGGAGCGGGGGGCTACGAGCAGTACTTC. It specifies CASSDPGAGGYEQYF.